This TCR beta chain was sequenced for a study of cytomegalovirus exposure and HLA in healthy donors. PCR employed 60 Vbeta and 13 Jbeta primers. Sequencing was performed with immunoSEQ multiplex PCR; in TCRdb, only in-frame clones are kept and a portion is missing. The table lists approximately 97,000 clones, 79% of them singletons, with 3% to 4% in the top ten. Study-level results: Later analysis demonstrated an association between a missense DCLRE1C variant and TCR beta V- and J-gene trimming. Cytomegalovirus association was listed for approximately 160 TCR beta chains.

Turning to this clone: Antigen specificity is unknown.

The TCR was taken from a male donor in good health and CMV-seropositive. Source material: PBMCs.

DNA for the CDR3: TGCGCCAGCAGCCCTCAAGAAGCCCGCAATGAGCAGTTCTTC. Its translation: CASSPQEARNEQFF. This rearrangement joins TRBV4-1 to TRBJ2-1; the D is unclear. Germline CDR1 is MGHRA and CDR2 is YSYEKL. With 4 bases removed from V and 6 bases from J, the gap between germline ends came to 13 bases. The CDR3 extends over 14 amino acids.